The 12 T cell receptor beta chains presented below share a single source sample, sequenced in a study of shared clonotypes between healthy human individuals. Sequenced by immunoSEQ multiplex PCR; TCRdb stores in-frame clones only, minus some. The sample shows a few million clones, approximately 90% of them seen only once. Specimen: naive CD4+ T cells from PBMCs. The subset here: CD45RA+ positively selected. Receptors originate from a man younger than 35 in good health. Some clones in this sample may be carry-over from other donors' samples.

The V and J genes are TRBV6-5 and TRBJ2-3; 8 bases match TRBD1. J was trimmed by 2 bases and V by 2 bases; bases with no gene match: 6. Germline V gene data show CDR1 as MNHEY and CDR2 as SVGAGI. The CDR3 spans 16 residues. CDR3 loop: CASSYQTGANTDTQYF. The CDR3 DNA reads TGTGCCAGCAGTTACCAGACAGGGGCCAACACAGATACGCAGTATTTT.

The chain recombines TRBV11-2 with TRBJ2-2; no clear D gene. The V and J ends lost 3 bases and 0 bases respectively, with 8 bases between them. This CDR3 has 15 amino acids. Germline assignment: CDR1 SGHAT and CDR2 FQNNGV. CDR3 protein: CASSFWSANTGELFF. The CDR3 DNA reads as TGTGCCAGCAGCTTTTGGTCGGCGAACACCGGGGAGCTGTTTTTT.

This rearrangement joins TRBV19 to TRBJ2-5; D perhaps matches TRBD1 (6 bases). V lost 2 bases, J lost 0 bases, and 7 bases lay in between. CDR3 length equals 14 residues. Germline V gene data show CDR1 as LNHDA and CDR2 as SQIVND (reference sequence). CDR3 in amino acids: CASSIWDNQETQYF. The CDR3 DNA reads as TGTGCCAGTAGTATATGGGACAACCAAGAGACCCAGTACTTC.

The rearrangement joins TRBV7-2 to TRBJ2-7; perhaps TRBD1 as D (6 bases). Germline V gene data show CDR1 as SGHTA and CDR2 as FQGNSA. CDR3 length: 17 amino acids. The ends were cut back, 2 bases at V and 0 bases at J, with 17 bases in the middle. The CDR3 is CASSLSGHGGPSYEQYF. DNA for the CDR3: TGTGCCAGCAGCTTATCGGGACACGGAGGACCCTCCTACGAGCAGTACTTC.

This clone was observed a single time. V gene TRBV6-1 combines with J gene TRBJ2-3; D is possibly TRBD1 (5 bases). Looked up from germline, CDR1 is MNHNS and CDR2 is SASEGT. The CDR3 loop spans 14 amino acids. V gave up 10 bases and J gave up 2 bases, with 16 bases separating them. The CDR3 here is CATILGAPTDTQYF. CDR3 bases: TGTGCCACCATCCTAGGGGCACCCACAGATACGCAGTATTTT.

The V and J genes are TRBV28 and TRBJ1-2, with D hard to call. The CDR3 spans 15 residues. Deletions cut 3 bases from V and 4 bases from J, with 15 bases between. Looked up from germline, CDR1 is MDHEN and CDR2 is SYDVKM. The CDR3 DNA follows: TGTGCCAGCAGTTTTCACGGACTTGCACCCTATGGCTACACCTTC. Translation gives CASSFHGLAPYGYTF.

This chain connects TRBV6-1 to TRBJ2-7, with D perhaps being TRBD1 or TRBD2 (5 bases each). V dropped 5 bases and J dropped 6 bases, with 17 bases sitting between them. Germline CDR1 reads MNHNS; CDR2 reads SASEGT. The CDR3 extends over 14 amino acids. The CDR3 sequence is CASSRQTGPGEQYF. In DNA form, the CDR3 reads TGTGCCAGCAGTCGCCAGACGGGACCGGGCGAGCAGTACTTC.

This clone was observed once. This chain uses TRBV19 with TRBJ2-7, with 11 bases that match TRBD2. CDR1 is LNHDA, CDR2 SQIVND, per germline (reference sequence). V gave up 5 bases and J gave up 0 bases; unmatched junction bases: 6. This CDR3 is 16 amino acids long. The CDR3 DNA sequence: TGTGCCAGTAGTGAGGGACTAGCGGAGAGCTCCTACGAGCAGTACTTC. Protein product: CASSEGLAESSYEQYF.

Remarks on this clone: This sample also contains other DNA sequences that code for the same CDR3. The CDR3 spells CASSLSSGANVLTF. The CDR3 DNA sequence: TGTGCCAGCAGCTTATCCTCTGGGGCCAACGTCCTGACTTTC. The V and J genes are TRBV7-2 and TRBJ2-6; D remains ambiguous. CDR1 and CDR2 (germline): SGHTA, FQGNSA. The CDR3 sequence is 14 residues long. V shed 2 bases and J shed 0 bases, with 2 bases lying between them.

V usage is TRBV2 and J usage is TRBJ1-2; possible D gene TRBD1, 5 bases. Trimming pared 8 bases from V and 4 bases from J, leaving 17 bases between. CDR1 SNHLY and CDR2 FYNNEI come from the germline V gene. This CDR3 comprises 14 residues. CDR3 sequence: CASLTSGRGYGYTF. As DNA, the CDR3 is TGTGCCAGCCTGACCTCAGGGAGAGGCTATGGCTACACCTTC.

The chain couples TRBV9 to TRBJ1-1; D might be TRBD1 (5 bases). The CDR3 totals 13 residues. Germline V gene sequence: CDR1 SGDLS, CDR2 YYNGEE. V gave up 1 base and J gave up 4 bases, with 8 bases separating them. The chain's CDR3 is CASSVSDTTEAFF. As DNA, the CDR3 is TGTGCCAGCAGCGTATCGGACACCACTGAAGCTTTCTTT.

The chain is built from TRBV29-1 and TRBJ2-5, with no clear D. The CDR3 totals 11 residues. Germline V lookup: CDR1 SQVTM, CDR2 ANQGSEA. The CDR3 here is CSVARQETQYF. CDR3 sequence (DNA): TGCAGTGTGGCCAGGCAAGAGACCCAGTACTTC.